A selection of T cell receptor beta chains follows, all from one sample in a study of regulatory T cells in long-lasting Graves disease. TCRdb recomputed calls from the multiplex PCR reads with MiXCR, one row per CDR3 protein. The data contain hundreds of thousands of distinct CDR3 sequences, roughly a sixth of them seen just once; the ten biggest clones take up about 32%. These records were also assigned to another study, of T cells in Graves' hyperthyroidism and ophthalmopathy.

Sequenced material: peripheral blood mononuclear cells (PBMCs), taken at new diagnosis, from a patient treated with antithyroid drugs. The receptors were gathered from a man aged 40-50 years with Graves disease. CDR3s include the opening cysteine and the closing phenylalanine or tryptophan. D genes are given only for firm matches.

16	TRBV4-1	TRBJ2-5	TRBD1	CASSLTTGQGLETQYF
16	TRBV18	TRBJ2-2	-	CASSPRRGQDTGELFF
13	TRBV24-1	TRBJ2-3	-	CATKGWNTDTQYF
15	TRBV24-1	TRBJ2-2	-	CATSDPGLGAGELFF
17	TRBV28	TRBJ1-5	TRBD1	CASTNRGVGLGNQPQHF
15	TRBV5-1	TRBJ2-2	-	CASSLDPGHTGELFF
15	TRBV20-1	TRBJ2-6	TRBD2	CSAYGLAGGANVLTF
13	TRBV28	TRBJ2-7	-	CASSFVQSYEQYF
15	TRBV4-1	TRBJ1-3	-	CASSQVTDFGNTIYF
14	TRBV30	TRBJ1-2	-	CAWSAWAVEYGYTF
14	TRBV4-3	TRBJ2-3	-	CASSQGGGTDTQYF
14	TRBV19	TRBJ2-4	-	CASSIQGLGNIQYF
15	TRBV2	TRBJ2-4	-	CASKEQGVAKNIQYF
14	TRBV7-9	TRBJ2-7	TRBD1	CASSPQGTPYEQYF
14	TRBV9	TRBJ2-1	-	CASSVGVSYNEQFF